Shown below are 27 T cell receptor beta chains from a single sample sequenced in a study of shared clonotypes between healthy human individuals. The assay was immunoSEQ multiplex PCR, and TCRdb's table has in-frame clones only and misses some. This sample has about 2.3 million clones, with roughly 92% found just once. The sequenced sample was naive CD4+ T cells from PBMCs. Indicated subset: CD45RA+ positively selected. The receptors derive from a man between 18 and 35 years old in good health. Some clones in this sample may be carry-over from other donors' samples.

CDR3 loop: CASSVASLIPYDLNTEAFF. In DNA form, the CDR3 reads TGTGCCAGCAGCGTAGCCTCGCTAATACCATACGACCTGAACACTGAAGCTTTCTTT. The J gene is TRBJ1-1, the V gene TRBV9; D is uncertain. CDR3 length: 19 amino acids. CDR1 and CDR2 (germline): SGDLS, YYNGEE. The V end was cut by 0 bases, the J end by 0 bases, with 21 bases between.

In its sample, this clone was seen once. The same CDR3 also results from other DNA sequences found in this sample. V and J are TRBV5-8 and TRBJ1-5; maybe TRBD1 (5 bases). Trimming pared 3 bases from V and 4 bases from J, leaving 8 bases between. This CDR3 spans 13 amino acids. Germline CDR1 is SGHTS and CDR2 is YDEGEE. CDR3 in DNA: TGTGCCAGCAGCTCGGGACTTAATCAGCCCCAGCATTTT. It is translated as CASSSGLNQPQHF.

This clone was found a few times. The chain uses TRBV7-9 and TRBJ1-1, with D perhaps TRBD1 (5 bases). The V and J ends lost 4 bases and 4 bases respectively, with 13 bases between them. Germline CDR1 SEHNR, CDR2 FQNEAQ (reference sequence). The CDR3 sequence is 14 residues long. The CDR3 loop is CASSSGGGGTEAFF. CDR3 DNA: TGTGCCAGCAGCTCGGGTGGTGGGGGCACTGAAGCTTTCTTT.

This chain connects TRBV5-1 to TRBJ2-7, with 14 bases aligning to TRBD2. Unmatched junction bases numbered 10, after V lost 0 bases and J lost 5 bases. Germline assignment: CDR1 SGHRS and CDR2 YFSETQ. The CDR3 runs 18 residues. CDR3 in amino acids: CASSLGGPWGLAGDEQYF. Here the CDR3 DNA reads TGCGCCAGCAGCTTGGGAGGGCCATGGGGACTAGCGGGAGACGAGCAGTACTTC.

A few counts support this clone. The gene calls are TRBV10-2 and TRBJ2-5; D is perhaps TRBD2 (5 bases). The germline V gene has CDR1 WSHSY and CDR2 SAAADI. The CDR3 is 13 residues long. The V end was cut by 2 bases, the J end by 1 base, with 5 bases between. For the CDR3, the DNA is TGCGCCAGCAGTGAGGCGGGCCAAGAGACCCAGTACTTC. It specifies CASSEAGQETQYF.

The genes are TRBV6-6 and TRBJ1-2, with D possibly TRBD1 on 6 matching bases. V lost 0 bases, J lost 8 bases, and 13 bases lay in between. The length of the CDR3 is 14 residues. Germline lookup yields CDR1 MNHNY and CDR2 SVGAGI (reference sequence). The CDR3 protein is CASSYSRGSGGYTF. The CDR3 bases are TGTGCCAGCAGTTACTCCAGGGGATCGGGGGGCTACACCTTC.

This clone appeared a single time. The sample has other DNA sequences that encode this CDR3 too. The CDR3 is CASSLDLTDTQYF. The CDR3, as DNA: TGCGCCAGCAGTCTGGACCTCACAGATACGCAGTATTTT. The rearrangement uses TRBV5-1 and TRBJ2-3; unclear D gene. Trimming took 5 bases from V and 2 from J, leaving 9 bases between them. The CDR3 is 13 residues long. The V gene's germline CDR1 is SGHRS and CDR2 YFSETQ.

This clone was seen only a few times. This chain links TRBV27 with TRBJ1-1; 9 positions agree with TRBD1. Germline-derived CDR1 and CDR2 are MNHEY and SMNVEV (reference sequence). The junction had 11 bases not matched to a gene; V was cut back by 7 bases and J by 5 bases. The CDR3 runs to 15 residues. The CDR3 region is CASISSQGARTEAFF. The CDR3 DNA reads as TGTGCCAGCATCTCCTCACAGGGGGCGCGAACTGAAGCTTTCTTT.

A remark on this clone: The same CDR3 arises from other DNA sequences in this sample as well. CDR3 sequence reads: CASSLEGYPSTDTQYF. CDR3 sequence (DNA): TGCGCCAGCAGCTTGGAGGGCTACCCGAGCACAGATACGCAGTATTTT. V usage is TRBV5-1 and J usage is TRBJ2-3, with D uncertain. This CDR3 comprises 16 residues. Trimming removed 0 bases at V and 0 bases at J, with 11 bases between. Germline CDR1 is SGHRS and CDR2 is YFSETQ.

This chain joins TRBV28 and TRBJ2-1, with D perhaps TRBD2 (6 bases). The germline gives CDR1 MDHEN, CDR2 SYDVKM. V gave up 6 bases and J gave up 4 bases, with 19 bases separating them. This CDR3 region has 16 residues. The CDR3 nucleotides read TGTGCCAGCAGCTCCCCCCGGGACTGGAGGTACAATGAGCAGTTCTTC. As protein: CASSSPRDWRYNEQFF. The entire variable domain, with the rest obtained from reference TRBV28 and TRBJ2-1, is as follows: DVKVTQSSRYLVKRTGEKVFLECVQDMDHENMFWYRQDPGLGLRLIYFSYDVKMKEKGDIPEGYSVSREKKERFSLILESASTNQTSMYLCASSSPRDWRYNEQFFGPGTRLTVL.

For this clone: The same CDR3 also results from other DNA sequences found in this sample. The chain combines TRBV27 with TRBJ1-5, with D unclear. The V end lost 5 bases, the J end lost 3 bases, and 11 bases lay between the germline ends. Germline V gene data show CDR1 as MNHEY and CDR2 as SMNVEV (reference sequence). This CDR3 region has 14 residues. The CDR3 nucleotides read TGTGCCAGCAGTCCCGGGTCCATCAATCAGCCCCAGCATTTT. This codes for CASSPGSINQPQHF.

This clone has just a few counts. The V and J genes are TRBV9 and TRBJ2-1; 9 bases fit TRBD2. J was trimmed by 8 bases and V by 0 bases; bases with no gene match: 3. Germline values: CDR1 SGDLS, CDR2 YYNGEE. This CDR3 is 14 amino acids long. CDR3 sequence: CASSVVGTSHEQFF. The CDR3 DNA sequence: TGTGCCAGCAGCGTAGTAGGGACTAGCCATGAGCAGTTCTTC.

In regard to this clone: Other DNA sequences in this sample translate to the same CDR3. J is TRBJ2-3 and V is TRBV30; D remains ambiguous. Trimming shortened V by 3 bases and J by 5 bases, and 6 bases separated the two germline ends. The germline gives CDR1 GTSNPN, CDR2 SVGIG (reference sequence). The CDR3 length is 11 residues. The CDR3 spells CAWRSGDTQYF. CDR3 DNA sequence: TGTGCCTGGAGGTCGGGAGATACGCAGTATTTT.

This chain uses TRBV2 with TRBJ1-1, with D unresolved. The germline gives CDR1 SNHLY, CDR2 FYNNEI. V lost 3 bases to trimming and J lost 6 bases, with 5 bases between them. This CDR3 spans 11 amino acids. Here the CDR3 DNA reads TGTGCCAGCAGTGAGTTCGCTGAAGCTTTCTTT. This encodes CASSEFAEAFF.

This rearrangement joins TRBV19 to TRBJ1-2; tentative D call: TRBD1 (5 bases). The V end was cut by 8 bases, the J end by 1 base, with 14 bases between. From germline, CDR1 is LNHDA and CDR2 SQIVND (reference sequence). The CDR3 extends over 14 amino acids. CDR3 region: CASAAGTNNYGYTF. CDR3 nucleotide sequence: TGTGCCAGTGCCGCGGGGACGAATAACTATGGCTACACCTTC.

The rearrangement uses TRBV4-2 and TRBJ1-1, with 11 bases aligning to TRBD1. V was clipped by 0 bases and J by 4 bases; unmatched bases: 4. Germline V gene sequence: CDR1 LGHNA, CDR2 YNFKEQ. The CDR3 has 16 amino acids. CDR3 sequence reads: CASSQDRGTGGTEAFF. Here the CDR3 DNA reads TGTGCCAGCAGCCAAGATCGGGGGACAGGGGGCACTGAAGCTTTCTTT.

The chain joins TRBV7-9 to TRBJ1-4; 7 bases align to TRBD1. The V gene's germline CDR1 is SEHNR and CDR2 FQNEAQ (reference sequence). The CDR3 runs 17 residues. J gave up 3 bases and V 7 bases, and 14 bases lay outside the gene matches. CDR3 residues: CASIGLGGTGANEKLFF. Written as DNA, the CDR3 is TGTGCCAGCATTGGGTTGGGCGGCACAGGGGCTAATGAAAAACTGTTTTTT.

CDR3 amino acids: CASSGFSGLDTGELFF. DNA for the CDR3: TGTGCCAGCAGTGGGTTTAGCGGGCTCGACACCGGGGAGCTGTTTTTT. This chain joins TRBV6-1 and TRBJ2-2, with 7 bases that match TRBD2. Per the germline V gene, CDR1 is MNHNS and CDR2 is SASEGT. V was clipped by 4 bases and J by 3 bases; unmatched bases: 8. This CDR3 comprises 16 residues.

The rearrangement joins TRBV28 to TRBJ2-7; 8 bases agree with TRBD2. The CDR3 contains 14 residues. Germline CDR1 and CDR2: MDHEN and SYDVKM. V was pared by 5 bases and J by 7 bases, with 10 bases of the junction left unmatched. CDR3 loop: CASSPGGASREQYF. The CDR3 DNA reads TGTGCCAGCAGTCCGGGGGGGGCAAGTCGGGAGCAGTACTTC.

This clone has a single count. V usage is TRBV10-2 and J usage is TRBJ2-5, with 8 bases identical to TRBD2. This CDR3 contains 13 residues. Germline V gives CDR1 WSHSY, CDR2 SAAADI. V shed 6 bases, J shed 10 bases, and the junction held 10 bases outside the gene matches. The CDR3 sequence is CASSSGLAAGQYF. Here the CDR3 DNA reads TGCGCCAGCAGCTCAGGACTAGCCGCGGGCCAGTACTTC.

J is TRBJ2-2 and V is TRBV7-3; D possibly corresponds to TRBD1 (5 bases). The CDR3 spans 15 residues. V dropped 2 bases and J dropped 2 bases, with 9 bases sitting between them. Germline V CDR1 and CDR2: SGHTA, FQGTGA. CDR3 bases: TGTGCCAGCAGCTTAGGCAGGGTTAACACCGGGGAGCTGTTTTTT. This codes for CASSLGRVNTGELFF.

The gene calls are TRBV19 and TRBJ2-1, with D unclear. The length of the CDR3 is 14 residues. CDR1 LNHDA and CDR2 SQIVND come from the germline V gene (reference sequence). The ends were cut back, 3 bases at V and 4 bases at J, with 10 bases in the middle. Here the CDR3 DNA reads TGTGCCAGTAGTATCGGGTTAAGGTACAATGAGCAGTTCTTC. The encoded protein is CASSIGLRYNEQFF.

This chain uses TRBV25-1 with TRBJ2-3, with a tentative D call TRBD2 (6 bases). The V gene lost 3 bases and the J gene lost 5 bases, with 12 bases spanning the gap. The CDR3 contains 14 residues. Germline V gene data show CDR1 as MGHDK and CDR2 as SYGVNS. The CDR3 loop is CASSDTGVGDTQYF. CDR3 nucleotides: TGTGCCAGCAGTGATACGGGAGTGGGAGATACGCAGTATTTT.

The chain employs TRBV25-1 and TRBJ2-5; 9 bases line up with TRBD1. The CDR3 is 13 residues long. The ends lost 4 bases at V and 7 bases at J; junction bases unmatched: 4. From germline, CDR1 is MGHDK and CDR2 SYGVNS. CDR3 DNA: TGTGCCAGCAGTGTAGACAGGGGGGGGACCCAGTACTTC. This codes for CASSVDRGGTQYF.

The chain is built from TRBV28 and TRBJ2-1; 9 positions agree with TRBD2. Germline values: CDR1 MDHEN, CDR2 SYDVKM. This CDR3 is built from 21 residues. Germline trimming cut 6 bases from V and 0 bases from J; bases unmatched to any gene: 21. CDR3 residues: CASRPLLTSGVLLSSYNEQFF. The CDR3, as DNA: TGTGCCAGCAGACCTCTCTTGACTAGCGGAGTCCTTCTGAGCTCCTACAATGAGCAGTTCTTC.

V usage is TRBV6-1 and J usage is TRBJ2-1; D perhaps matches TRBD1 (6 bases). CDR3 length equals 14 residues. CDR1 and CDR2 from the germline V gene are MNHNS and SASEGT. V shed 4 bases and J shed 3 bases, with 10 bases lying between them. The CDR3 is CASSADRYYNEQFF. The DNA for the CDR3 is TGTGCCAGCAGTGCGGACAGATACTACAATGAGCAGTTCTTC.

This chain joins TRBV5-1 and TRBJ2-1; 11 positions agree with TRBD2. The CDR3 length is 15 residues. J was trimmed by 8 bases and V by 3 bases; bases with no gene match: 7. CDR1 and CDR2 (germline): SGHRS, YFSETQ. The DNA of the CDR3 is TGCGCCAGCAGCTCTACTAGCGGGAGAGGTGATGAGCAGTTCTTC. Translating gives CASSSTSGRGDEQFF. Combining the CDR3 with reference TRBV5-1 and TRBJ2-1 gives the whole variable domain KAGVTQTPRYLIKTRGQQVTLSCSPISGHRSVSWYQQTPGQGLQFLFEYFSETQRNKGNFPGRFSGRQFSNSRSEMNVSTLELGDSALYLCASSSTSGRGDEQFFGPGTRLTVL.